The clone carrying this T cell receptor beta chain occurred a few times. Individual cDNA molecules were tagged with unique molecular identifiers, the study reported. TCRdb independently ran MiXCR on the 5' RACE reads; one entry per CDR3 protein. The data show tens of thousands of distinct CDR3 sequences, over 15% seen once. This CDR3 is built from 12 residues. The germline V and J ends were trimmed by 1 base and 7 bases, with 7 bases remaining between them. Germline CDR1 reads SGHNT; CDR2 reads YYREEE (reference sequence). The record originates from a study of early T cells in non-severe SARS-CoV-2 infection.

This clonotype was sampled from an adult who was a healthcare worker with PCR-confirmed SARS-CoV-2 infection or an uninfected control (not recorded which). The J gene is TRBJ2-3, the V gene TRBV5-4; D not resolved. Sequenced material: whole blood, taken at baseline. CDR3 coding DNA: TGTGCCAGCAGCTTGAATCATTATACGCAGTATTTT. This sequence encodes CASSLNHYTQYF.